This TCR beta chain derives from a study of cytomegalovirus exposure and HLA in healthy donors. The study, taken as a whole, reports: A few of the chains that were CMV-associated were confirmed in vitro to be specific for CMV antigens. The finding came from a later analysis; first-cohort TCR clusters tended to co-occur in the roughly 120 validation repertoires. There were under 200 TCR beta chains listed as cytomegalovirus-associated.

Germline CDR1 MNHEY, CDR2 SVGAGI. This CDR3 comprises 15 residues. The trim removed 5 bases at V and 7 bases at J, leaving 9 bases unmatched. In regard to this clone: Its specificity is unknown.

The protocol was immunoSEQ multiplex PCR, while the TCRdb copy is restricted to in-frame clones and leaves out a portion. Among some 90,000 clones listed, 95% to 97% were seen once. Separate from the roughly 710-subject first cohort, the roughly 120-subject validation cohort was the one that the donors belonged to. What was sequenced was PBMCs. The origin of this receptor is a man between 18 and 35 years old in good health and CMV-seronegative. This sequence joins TRBV6-5 and TRBJ2-1; TRBD2 aligns across 9 bases. The CDR3 nucleotides are TGTGCCAGCAGTCGACAGCGGGAGGTTAGGAATGAGCAGTTCTTC. Protein sequence: CASSRQREVRNEQFF.